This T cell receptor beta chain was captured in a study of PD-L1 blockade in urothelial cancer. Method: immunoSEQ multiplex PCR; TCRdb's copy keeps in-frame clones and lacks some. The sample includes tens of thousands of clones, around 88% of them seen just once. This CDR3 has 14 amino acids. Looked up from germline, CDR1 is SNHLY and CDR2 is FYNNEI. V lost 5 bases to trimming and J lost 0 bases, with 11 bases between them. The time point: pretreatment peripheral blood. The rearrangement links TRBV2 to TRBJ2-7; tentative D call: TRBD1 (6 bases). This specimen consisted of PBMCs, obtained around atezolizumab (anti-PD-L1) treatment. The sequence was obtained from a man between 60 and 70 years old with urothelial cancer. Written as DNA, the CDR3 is TGTGCCAGCAGTCTGGGACATCACTCCTACGAGCAGTACTTC. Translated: CASSLGHHSYEQYF. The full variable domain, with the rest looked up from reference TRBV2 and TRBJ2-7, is EPEVTQTPSHQVTQMGQEVILRCVPISNHLYFYWYRQILGQKVEFLVSFYNNEISEKSEIFDDQFSVERPDGSNFTLKIRSTKLEDSAMYFCASSLGHHSYEQYFGPGTRLTVT.